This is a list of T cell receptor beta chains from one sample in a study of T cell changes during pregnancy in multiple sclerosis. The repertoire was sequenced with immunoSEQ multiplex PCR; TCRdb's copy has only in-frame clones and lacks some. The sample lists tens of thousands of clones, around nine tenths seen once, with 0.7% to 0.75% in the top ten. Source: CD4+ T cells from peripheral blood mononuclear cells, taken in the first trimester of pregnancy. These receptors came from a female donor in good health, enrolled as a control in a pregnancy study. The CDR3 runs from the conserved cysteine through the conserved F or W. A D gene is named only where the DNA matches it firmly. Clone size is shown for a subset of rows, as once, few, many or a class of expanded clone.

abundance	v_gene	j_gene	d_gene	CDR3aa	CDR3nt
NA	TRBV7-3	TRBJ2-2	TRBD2	CASSRRGGPHTGELFF	TGTGCCAGCAGCCGCCGCGGGGGGCCCCACACCGGGGAGCTGTTTTTT
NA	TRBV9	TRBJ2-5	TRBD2	CASSVGLDSETQYF	TGTGCCAGCAGCGTCGGACTAGATTCGGAGACCCAGTACTTC
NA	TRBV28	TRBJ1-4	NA	CASSRFTGPGNEKLFF	TGTGCCAGCAGTCGATTCACAGGGCCGGGTAATGAAAAACTGTTTTTT
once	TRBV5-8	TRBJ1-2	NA	CASSLTEDYGYTF	TGTGCCAGCAGCTTGACAGAAGACTATGGCTACACCTTC
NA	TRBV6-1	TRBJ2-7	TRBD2	CASSGPGGTEQYF	TGTGCCAGCAGTGGGCCGGGGGGTACCGAGCAGTACTTC
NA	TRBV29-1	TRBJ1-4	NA	CSVEAPGWDEKLFF	TGCAGCGTTGAAGCCCCAGGGTGGGATGAAAAACTGTTTTTT
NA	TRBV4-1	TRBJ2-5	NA	CASSLSGSSQETQYF	TGCGCCAGCAGCCTAAGTGGCAGTTCCCAAGAGACCCAGTACTTC
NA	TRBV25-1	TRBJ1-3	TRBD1	CASSEYGNGQGRTIYF	TGTGCCAGCAGTGAATATGGGAACGGACAGGGGAGGACCATATATTTT
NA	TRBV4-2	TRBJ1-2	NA	CASSQVRREAAYGYTF	TGTGCCAGCAGCCAAGTAAGGAGGGAGGCGGCTTATGGCTACACCTTC
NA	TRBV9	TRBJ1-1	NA	CASSVGRVDTEAFF	TGTGCCAGCAGCGTAGGCAGGGTAGACACTGAAGCTTTCTTT
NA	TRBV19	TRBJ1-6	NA	CASSNVGAPPLHF	TGTGCCAGTAGTAATGTAGGGGCTCCACCCCTCCACTTT
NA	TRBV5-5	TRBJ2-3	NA	CASRRQVSTDTQYF	TGTGCCAGCAGGCGACAGGTTAGCACAGATACGCAGTATTTT
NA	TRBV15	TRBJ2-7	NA	CATSTGTTDYEQYF	TGTGCCACCAGCACCGGGACAACCGACTACGAGCAGTACTTC
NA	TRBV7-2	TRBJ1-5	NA	CASSSQQGHQPQHF	TGTGCCAGCAGCTCTCAACAGGGACACCAGCCCCAGCATTTT
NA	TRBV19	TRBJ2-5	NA	CASSIETGSAQYF	TGTGCCAGTAGTATAGAGACAGGAAGTGCCCAGTACTTC
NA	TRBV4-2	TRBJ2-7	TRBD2	CASSQLSGGAYEQYF	TGTGCCAGCAGCCAATTGAGCGGGGGGGCCTACGAGCAGTACTTC
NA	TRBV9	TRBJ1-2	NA	CASMRGETNYGYTF	TGTGCCAGCATGCGGGGGGAGACCAACTATGGCTACACCTTC
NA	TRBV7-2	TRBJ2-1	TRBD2	CASSRNGGGGNEQFF	TGTGCCAGCAGCCGAAACGGGGGGGGAGGCAATGAGCAGTTCTTC
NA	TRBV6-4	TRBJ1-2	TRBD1	CASSPDDRGNYGYTF	TGTGCCAGCAGTCCGGACGACAGGGGGAACTATGGCTACACCTTC
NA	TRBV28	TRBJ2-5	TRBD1	CASSLLTGGGETQYF	TGTGCCAGCAGTTTATTGACAGGGGGCGGAGAGACCCAGTACTTC
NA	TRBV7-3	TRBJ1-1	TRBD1	CASSIQGGNTEAFF	TGTGCCAGCAGCATACAGGGGGGGAACACTGAAGCTTTCTTT
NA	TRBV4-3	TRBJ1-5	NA	CASSHLQDQPQHF	TGCGCCAGCAGCCACCTACAGGATCAGCCCCAGCATTTT
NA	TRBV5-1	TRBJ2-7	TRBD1	CASSLRSGTGIHEQYF	TGCGCCAGCAGCTTGAGGTCCGGGACAGGGATCCACGAGCAGTACTTC
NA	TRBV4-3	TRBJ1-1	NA	CASSQEWGRVTEAFF	TGCGCCAGCAGCCAAGAGTGGGGGAGGGTCACTGAAGCTTTCTTT
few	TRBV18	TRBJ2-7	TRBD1	CASSPGTDYEQYF	TGTGCCAGCTCACCGGGGACAGACTACGAGCAGTACTTC
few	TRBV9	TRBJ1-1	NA	CASSVGTGTEAFF	TGTGCCAGCAGCGTTGGAACAGGGACCGAAGCTTTCTTT
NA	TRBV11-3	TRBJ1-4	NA	CASSPSIQETNEKLFF	TGTGCCAGCAGCCCAAGTATACAGGAAACTAATGAAAAACTGTTTTTT
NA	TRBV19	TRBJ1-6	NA	CASSIEGGFGSPLHF	TGTGCCAGTAGTATAGAGGGGGGATTTGGTTCACCCCTCCACTTT
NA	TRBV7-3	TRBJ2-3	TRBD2	CASSLLGLAASSTDTQYF	TGTGCCAGCAGCTTATTAGGACTAGCGGCTTCGAGCACAGATACGCAGTATTTT
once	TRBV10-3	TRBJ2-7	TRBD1	CAISPGTGGSHEQYF	TGTGCCATCAGTCCCGGGACAGGGGGATCCCACGAGCAGTACTTC
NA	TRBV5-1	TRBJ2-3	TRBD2	CASSATSGGIDTQYF	TGCGCCAGCAGCGCCACTAGCGGGGGTATAGATACGCAGTATTTT
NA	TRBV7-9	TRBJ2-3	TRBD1	CASSDRDGTDTQYF	TGTGCCAGCAGCGACAGGGACGGCACAGATACGCAGTATTTT
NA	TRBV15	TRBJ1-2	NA	CATSRRTTGYGYTF	TGTGCCACCAGCAGACGTACTACAGGGTATGGCTACACCTTC
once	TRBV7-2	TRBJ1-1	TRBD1	CASSFNRGPDEAFF	TGTGCCAGCAGCTTCAACAGGGGGCCTGATGAAGCTTTCTTT
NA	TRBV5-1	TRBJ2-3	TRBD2	CASCQGRGGSDTQYF	TGCGCCAGCTGCCAGGGCCGCGGGGGATCAGATACGCAGTATTTT
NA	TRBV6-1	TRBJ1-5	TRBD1	CASRWTGDNQPQHF	TGTGCCAGCAGATGGACAGGGGATAATCAGCCCCAGCATTTT
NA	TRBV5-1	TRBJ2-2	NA	CASSLETQANTGELFF	TGCGCCAGCAGCTTGGAAACACAGGCGAACACCGGGGAGCTGTTTTTT
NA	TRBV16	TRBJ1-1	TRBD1	CASSHRTGVRAGEAFF	TGTGCCAGCAGCCATCGGACAGGGGTGCGGGCCGGTGAAGCTTTCTTT
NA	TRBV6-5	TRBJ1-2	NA	CASSYRDYGYTF	TGTGCCAGCAGTTACCGGGACTATGGCTACACCTTC
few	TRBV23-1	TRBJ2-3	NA	CASSQSMSSSLPYF	TGCGCCAGCAGTCAATCGATGAGTAGTAGCCTGCCGTATTTT
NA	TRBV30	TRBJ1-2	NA	CAWSVNQVSRGYTF	TGTGCCTGGAGTGTAAACCAGGTATCGAGAGGCTACACCTTC
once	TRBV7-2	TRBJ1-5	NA	CASSVRGNQPQHF	TGTGCCAGCAGTGTACGGGGCAATCAGCCCCAGCATTTT
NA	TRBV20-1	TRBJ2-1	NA	CSAEVVNEQFF	TGCAGTGCAGAGGTCGTGAATGAGCAGTTCTTC
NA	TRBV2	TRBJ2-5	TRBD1	CASSLTGAQETQYF	TGTGCCAGCAGTCTGACAGGGGCCCAAGAGACCCAGTACTTC
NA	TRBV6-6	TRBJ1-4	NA	CASRGKNEKLFF	TGTGCCAGTCGGGGGAAAAATGAAAAACTGTTTTTT